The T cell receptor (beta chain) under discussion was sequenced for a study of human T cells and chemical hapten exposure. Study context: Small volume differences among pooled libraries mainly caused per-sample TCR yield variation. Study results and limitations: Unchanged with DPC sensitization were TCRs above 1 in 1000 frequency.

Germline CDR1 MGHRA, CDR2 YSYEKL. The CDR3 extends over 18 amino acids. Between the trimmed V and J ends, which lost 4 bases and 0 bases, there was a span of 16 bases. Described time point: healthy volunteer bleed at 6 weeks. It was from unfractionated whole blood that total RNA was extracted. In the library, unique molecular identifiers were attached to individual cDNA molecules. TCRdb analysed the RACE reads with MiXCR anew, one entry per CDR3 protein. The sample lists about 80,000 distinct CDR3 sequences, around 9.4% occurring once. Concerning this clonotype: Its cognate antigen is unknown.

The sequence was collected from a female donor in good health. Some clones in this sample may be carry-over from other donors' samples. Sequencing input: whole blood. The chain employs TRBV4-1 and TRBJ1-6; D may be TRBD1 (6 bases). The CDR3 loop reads CASSPGHLGSSYNSPLHF. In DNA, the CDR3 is TGCGCCAGCAGCCCGGGACATTTGGGTAGCTCCTATAATTCACCCCTCCACTTT.